This record concerns one T cell receptor beta chain sequence. Its antigen is not identified. This entry comes from a study of blood T cells in healthy people across ages. Primed by a sample-barcoded 5' primer and a J-beta primer mix, a second PCR proceeded for about 6 to 12 cycles. TCRdb passed the 5' RACE reads through MiXCR, listing each CDR3 protein once. The repertoire includes 600,000 to 1,000,000 distinct CDR3 sequences, around 25% of them detected once, and approximately 4% sits in the top ten. Germline CDR1 and CDR2: MNHEY and SMNVEV (reference sequence). V was pared by 7 bases and J by 1 base, with 8 bases of the junction left unmatched. This CDR3 contains 15 residues. Regarding the study as a whole: Donors of long life had a larger count of naive CD4+ cells and greater diversity than aged donors.

These data also formed part of another study, on T cells of mothers and their children. That study adds: The people who donated were three healthy Caucasian mothers and their six children. cDNA was made from all extracted RNA, roughly 1.4 ug per 15 ul. Normalized overlap was always slightly, never significantly, higher in related than unrelated mother-child pairs.

The V call is TRBV27, the J call TRBJ2-7, with TRBD1 identical over 9 bases. The sample was blood. The receptor was derived from a boy aged 5-17 years in good health. CDR3 residues: CASTLSGTGSYEQYF. The CDR3 nucleotides read TGTGCCAGCACTCTATCCGGGACAGGGTCCTACGAGCAGTACTTC.